This T cell receptor (beta chain) came from a study of T cells in tumors after PD-1 blockade. The method was immunoSEQ multiplex PCR; TCRdb's version includes in-frame clones alone and lacks a portion of them. The table includes 45,000 to 60,000 clones, under 85% detected once. Trimming left V 6 bases short and J 0 bases short, with 11 bases between. Germline V lookup: CDR1 MNHEY, CDR2 SVGAGI. This CDR3 has 14 residues. The chain links TRBV6-5 to TRBJ1-1; D is unclear. Sequences were derived from PBMCs, sampled before anti-PD-1 therapy. The TCR originated in a human donor with advanced basal cell or squamous cell carcinoma (not recorded which). The CDR3 loop is CASSPHSLNTEAFF. The CDR3 DNA follows: TGTGCCAGCAGCCCCCACAGTTTGAACACTGAAGCTTTCTTT.